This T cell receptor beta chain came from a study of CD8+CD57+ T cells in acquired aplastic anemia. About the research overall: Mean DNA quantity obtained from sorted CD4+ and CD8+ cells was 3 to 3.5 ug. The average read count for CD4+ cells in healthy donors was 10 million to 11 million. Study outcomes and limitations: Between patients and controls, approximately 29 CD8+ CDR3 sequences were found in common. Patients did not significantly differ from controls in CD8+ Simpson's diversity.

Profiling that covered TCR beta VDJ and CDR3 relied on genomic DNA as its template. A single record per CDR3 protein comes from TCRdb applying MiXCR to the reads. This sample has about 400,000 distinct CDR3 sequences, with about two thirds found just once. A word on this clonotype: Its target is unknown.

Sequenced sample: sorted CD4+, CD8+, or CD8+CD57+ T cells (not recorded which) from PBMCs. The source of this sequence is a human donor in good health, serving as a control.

The CDR3 DNA sequence: TGTGCCAGCAGGGGTCCGGACGGGATTTCACCCCTCCACTTT. Its translation is CASRGPDGISPLHF. V usage is TRBV2 and J usage is TRBJ1-6; D is uncertain. CDR3 size: 14 residues. V was clipped by 6 bases and J by 9 bases, with 15 bases between them. The germline V gene has CDR1 SNHLY and CDR2 FYNNEI.